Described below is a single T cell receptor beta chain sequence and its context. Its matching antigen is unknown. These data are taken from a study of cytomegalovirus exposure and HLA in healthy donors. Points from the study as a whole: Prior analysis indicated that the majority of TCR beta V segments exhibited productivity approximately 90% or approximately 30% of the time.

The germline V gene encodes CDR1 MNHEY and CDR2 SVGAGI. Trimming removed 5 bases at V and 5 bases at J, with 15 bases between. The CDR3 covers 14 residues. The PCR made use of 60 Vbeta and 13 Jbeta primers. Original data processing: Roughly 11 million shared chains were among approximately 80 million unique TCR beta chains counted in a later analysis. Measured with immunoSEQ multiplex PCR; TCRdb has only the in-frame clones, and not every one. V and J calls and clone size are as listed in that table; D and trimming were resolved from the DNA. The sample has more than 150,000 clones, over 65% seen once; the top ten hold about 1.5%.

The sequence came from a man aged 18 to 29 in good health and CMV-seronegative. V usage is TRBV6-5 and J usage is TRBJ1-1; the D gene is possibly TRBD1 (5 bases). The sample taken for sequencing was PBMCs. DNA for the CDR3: TGTGCCAGCAGTGAGATCCGGGGGGAAACTGAAGCTTTCTTT. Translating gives CASSEIRGETEAFF.